Each of the 25 T cell receptor beta chains below was sequenced from the same sample in a study of PD-1 blockade in classical Hodgkin lymphoma (dated by TCRdb to about 2020). In the paper's terms, the time point label means: cycle 1 day 1 (C1D1), immediately before nivolumab initiation. All trial patients had relapsed after autologous stem cell transplantation, with cohorts A, B and C differing in prior brentuximab vedotin exposure. Library preparation used the immunoSEQ multiplex PCR assay. The table comes from immuneACCESS by way of TCRdb, which keeps in-frame sequences with V and J called. Part of the clones is missing from these tables; in studies checked, under half for an unresolved V gene and the rest for unknown reasons. Present in this sample are around 6,700 clones, over 65% of which were seen just once. The ten largest clones take up 60% of the sample. Sequences were derived from peripheral blood mononuclear cells (PBMCs), sampled at baseline. The source of these receptors is a human donor with classical Hodgkin lymphoma.

DNA for the CDR3: TGTGCCAGCAGTCCCGGGACAGGGAATGGCTACACCTTC. Protein: CASSPGTGNGYTF. The chain is built from TRBV9 and TRBJ1-2; 9 positions match TRBD1. Germline assignment: CDR1 SGDLS and CDR2 YYNGEE. Germline trimming cut 5 bases from V and 6 bases from J; bases unmatched to any gene: 5. The CDR3 loop spans 13 amino acids.

V is TRBV6-5 and J is TRBJ2-7, with 7 bases fitting TRBD2. Germline CDR1 and CDR2: MNHEY and SVGAGI. There are 15 residues in the CDR3. Trimming at V came to 4 bases and at J to 0 bases, leaving 6 bases not matched to a gene. The CDR3 nucleotides read TGTGCCAGCAGTTTCTTAGCGGGTCCCTCCTACGAGCAGTACTTC. Its translation is CASSFLAGPSYEQYF.

With regard to this clone: This CDR3 fails to terminate in the conserved phenylalanine or tryptophan, so it likely reflects a read error. It is unclear where the CDR3 begins or ends on the DNA, so no DNA is shown, and the CDR3 is as TCRdb lists it. The chain carries TRBV21-1 and TRBJ1-2. TRBV21-1 is noted as a pseudogene. The CDR3 is 8 residues long, ends included. The CDR3 loop is CASSKTLL.

This sequence joins TRBV28 and TRBJ2-7; D is uncertain. The germline CDR1 and CDR2 sequences are MDHEN and SYDVKM. Trimming removed 5 bases from V and 4 bases from J, with 9 bases in between. This CDR3 comprises 12 residues. The CDR3 loop reads CASSPPRYEQYF. As DNA, the CDR3 is TGTGCCAGCAGTCCCCCCAGGTACGAGCAGTACTTC.

V gene TRBV11-2 combines with J gene TRBJ1-2; no firm D call. The CDR3 covers 17 residues. Germline V gene data show CDR1 as SGHAT and CDR2 as FQNNGV. The V end lost 1 base, the J end lost 6 bases, and 21 bases lay between the germline ends. In nucleotides, the CDR3 is TGTGCCAGCAGCTTAGGAGCCCCCCCTAGCGGCGGGGATGGCTACACCTTC. Translating gives CASSLGAPPSGGDGYTF.

The chain joins TRBV5-2 to TRBJ1-6. TRBV5-2 corresponds to a pseudogene. The length of the CDR3 is 12 residues. CDR3 sequence reads: CASSLPYSPLHF. The CDR3 nucleotides read TGTGCCAGCAGCCTCCCTTATTCACCCCTCCACTTT.

The chain employs TRBV5-4 and TRBJ2-2, with TRBD2 matching over 12 bases. CDR1 is SGHNT and CDR2 is YYREEE in the germline V gene (reference sequence). The CDR3 consists of 15 residues. V gave up 4 bases and J gave up 7 bases; unmatched junction bases: 5. CDR3 coding DNA: TGTGCCAGCAGCCGGACTAGCGGGAAGGACGGGGAGCTGTTTTTT. This codes for CASSRTSGKDGELFF.

The chain is built from TRBV29-1 and TRBJ2-5; 13 bases are a match to TRBD2. The CDR3 has 14 residues. Germline CDR1 and CDR2: SQVTM and ANQGSEA. Germline trimming cut 5 bases from V and 5 bases from J; bases unmatched to any gene: 5. This CDR3 is CSVTSGGAGETQYF. CDR3 nucleotide sequence: TGCAGCGTTACTAGCGGGGGGGCAGGGGAGACCCAGTACTTC. The full variable domain, completed using reference TRBV29-1 and TRBJ2-5, is SAVISQKPSRDICQRGTSLTIQCQVDSQVTMMFWYRQQPGQSLTLIATANQGSEATYESGFVIDKFPISRPNLTFSTLTVSNMSPEDSSIYLCSVTSGGAGETQYFGPGTRLLVL.

V is TRBV15 and J is TRBJ1-5; 9 positions agree with TRBD1. The CDR3 length is 15 residues. Per germline, CDR1 LNHNV and CDR2 YYDKDF (reference sequence). V shed 5 bases, J shed 6 bases, and the junction held 8 bases outside the gene matches. The CDR3 sequence: CATSPGTGGGQPQHF. The CDR3 DNA follows: TGTGCCACCAGCCCGGGTACAGGGGGCGGTCAGCCCCAGCATTTT.

This clone was seen only a few times. The rearrangement uses TRBV4-1 and TRBJ1-3, with D tentatively TRBD1 (5 bases). Trimming removed 1 base from V and 7 bases from J, with 17 bases in between. The CDR3 sequence is 16 residues long. Germline V gene lookup returns CDR1 MGHRA and CDR2 YSYEKL. The CDR3 sequence is CASSQVTSGDGNTIYF. DNA for the CDR3: TGCGCCAGCAGCCAAGTTACGTCCGGGGACGGTAACACCATATATTTT.

In this sample, this clone turned up a few times. The chain carries TRBV5-1 and TRBJ2-7, with D hard to call. The CDR3 contains 13 residues. Germline V CDR1 and CDR2: SGHRS, YFSETQ. V lost 2 bases and J lost 5, with 11 bases in between. CDR3 in amino acids: CASSLIPPDEQYF. DNA for the CDR3: TGCGCCAGCAGCTTAATACCACCCGACGAGCAGTACTTC.

The V and J genes are TRBV18 and TRBJ2-1, with TRBD1 matching 10 bases. The V segment lost 3 bases and the J segment 6 bases; nucleotides outside the gene matches: 8. This CDR3 contains 16 residues. The V gene's germline CDR1 is KGHSH and CDR2 LQKENI. The DNA for the CDR3 is TGTGCCAGCTCACCCCAATTGGGACAGGGGCGCAATGAGCAGTTCTTC. As protein: CASSPQLGQGRNEQFF.

The genes are TRBV27 and TRBJ2-7; D is unresolved. Germline CDR1 MNHEY, CDR2 SMNVEV (reference sequence). The CDR3 length is 11 residues. Trimming stripped 7 bases from V and 5 bases from J, with 9 bases between. The CDR3 loop reads CASKGNNEQYF. CDR3 coding DNA: TGTGCCAGCAAGGGAAACAACGAGCAGTACTTC.

The V call is TRBV29-1, the J call TRBJ1-1, with D uncertain. Deletions cut 4 bases from V and 0 bases from J, with 6 bases between. The CDR3 loop spans 12 amino acids. Germline assignment: CDR1 SQVTM and CDR2 ANQGSEA. The CDR3: CSVGHLNTEAFF. The CDR3 DNA sequence: TGCAGCGTTGGACATTTGAACACTGAAGCTTTCTTT.

This clone has just one count. V gene TRBV21-1 combines with J gene TRBJ1-3. TRBV21-1 is a pseudogene. The CDR3 length is 17 residues. In DNA form, the CDR3 reads TGTGCCAGCAGACGATCGATACTACAACACGCACGAAACACCATATATTTT. It codes for CASRRSILQHARNTIYF.

This clone has more than one count but fewer than ten. The V gene is TRBV27, the J gene TRBJ1-1; D gene uncertain. Germline CDR1 MNHEY, CDR2 SMNVEV (reference sequence). The V end was cut by 2 bases, the J end by 3 bases, with 10 bases between. The length of the CDR3 is 14 residues. The CDR3 nucleotides read TGTGCCAGCAGTTTAGGGCCAGGTTACACTGAAGCTTTCTTT. Protein product: CASSLGPGYTEAFF.

The chain couples TRBV29-1 to TRBJ1-1; maybe TRBD1 (5 bases). The germline V gene has CDR1 SQVTM and CDR2 ANQGSEA. The CDR3 spans 10 residues. CDR3 loop: CSGGNTEAFF. DNA of the CDR3: TGCAGTGGGGGGAACACTGAAGCTTTCTTT.

J is TRBJ2-7 and V is TRBV20-1; D gene ambiguous. The V and J ends lost 2 bases and 3 bases respectively, with 5 bases between them. This CDR3 has 11 amino acids. Per germline, CDR1 DFQATT and CDR2 SNEGSKA (reference sequence). The CDR3 region has the DNA TGCAGTGCTAGAAGAGGCTACGAGCAGTACTTC. It translates to CSARRGYEQYF.

This clone is medium-sized in the sample. V is TRBV9 and J is TRBJ2-2; weak D call: TRBD2 (7 bases). Germline V lookup: CDR1 SGDLS, CDR2 YYNGEE. There are 16 residues in the CDR3. V lost 0 bases, J lost 2 bases, and 11 bases lay in between. The CDR3 DNA reads TGTGCCAGCAGCGTAGTCTGGGGGGGCAACACCGGGGAGCTGTTTTTT. Its protein is CASSVVWGGNTGELFF.

This chain uses TRBV21-1 with TRBJ1-2. TRBV21-1 is classified as a pseudogene. The CDR3 spans 15 residues. CDR3 residues: CASSKGRGTNYGYTF. CDR3 DNA sequence: TGTGCCAGCAGCAAAGGTAGAGGGACTAACTATGGCTACACCTTC.

J is TRBJ2-5 and V is TRBV7-3; 8 bases line up with TRBD2. Looked up from germline, CDR1 is SGHTA and CDR2 is FQGTGA. The CDR3 is 14 amino acids. V lost 5 bases, J lost 3 bases, and 5 bases stayed unmatched. The CDR3 DNA follows: TGTGCCAGCAGCCGCCTCGGGGGGGAAGAGACCCAGTACTTC. It encodes CASSRLGGEETQYF.

The rearrangement joins TRBV7-3 to TRBJ2-1, with 15 positions matching TRBD2. V lost 0 bases to trimming and J lost 10 bases; unmatched junction nucleotides: 7. The germline gives CDR1 SGHTA, CDR2 FQGTGA. The CDR3 runs to 17 residues. The CDR3 loop reads CASSLTRGLAGGDEQFF. The CDR3 DNA follows: TGTGCCAGCAGCTTAACCAGGGGACTAGCGGGAGGAGACGAGCAGTTCTTC.

This rearrangement joins TRBV7-2 to TRBJ1-2; no definite D call. The CDR3 runs 12 residues. V was cut by 4 bases and J by 4 bases, with 7 bases left in between. CDR1 SGHTA and CDR2 FQGNSA come from the germline V gene. The CDR3 nucleotides read TGTGCCAGCAGCTCTATCGGCTATGGCTACACCTTC. Protein product: CASSSIGYGYTF.

The gene calls are TRBV7-9 and TRBJ1-4, with TRBD1 identical over 7 bases. CDR1 is SEHNR and CDR2 is FQNEAQ in the germline V gene (reference sequence). V gave up 4 bases and J gave up 5 bases; unmatched junction bases: 7. This CDR3 spans 15 amino acids. The CDR3 region has the DNA TGTGCCAGCAGCTCACCGGGACAGAGAAATGAAAAACTGTTTTTT. Residues: CASSSPGQRNEKLFF.

The chain uses TRBV28 and TRBJ1-2; weak D call: TRBD1 (6 bases). This CDR3 region has 13 residues. Germline CDR1 MDHEN, CDR2 SYDVKM. V was cut by 10 bases and J by 5 bases, with 17 bases left in between. CDR3 nucleotides: TGTGCCACCCGGCCGGACAGAAATTATGGCTACACCTTC. Residues: CATRPDRNYGYTF.